The 9 T cell receptor beta chains presented below share a single source sample, sequenced in a study of a mutant IDH1 vaccine in newly diagnosed glioma (dated by TCRdb to the early 2020s). These receptors' targets are unknown. The protocol used for the library was the immunoSEQ multiplex PCR assay. The table was pulled from immuneACCESS by TCRdb, which kept in-frame rearrangements only. Such tables lose some clones; where checked, under half of the loss comes from unresolved V genes, and the rest has no known cause. The sample yields 45,000 to 60,000 clones; over 75% were counted once. The biggest ten clones account for 2.4% of the sample. According to the study, the label for this sample's time point signals: week 11, during vaccination. Each vaccine dose, consisting of 300 ug of a 20-mer mutant IDH1 peptide in Montanide, was administered subcutaneously with topical imiquimod. The specimen was PBMCs, collected from a glioma patient whose treatment included an IDH1 peptide vaccine. All receptors derive from a man aged 50 or older with glioma.

The chain has TRBV11-2 and TRBJ2-3; D remains unclear. The CDR3 covers 14 residues. V was trimmed by 2 bases and J by 4 bases, leaving 10 bases between them. Germline loops: CDR1 SGHAT, CDR2 FQNNGV. CDR3 nucleotide sequence: TGTGCCAGCAGCTTACCTCAGGCCCCAGATACGCAGTATTTT. Translating it yields CASSLPQAPDTQYF. Full variable domain (remainder filled in from reference TRBV11-2 and TRBJ2-3): EAGVAQSPRYKIIEKRQSVAFWCNPISGHATLYWYQQILGQGPKLLIQFQNNGVVDDSQLPKDRFSAERLKGVDSTLKIQPAKLEDSAVYLCASSLPQAPDTQYFGPGTRLTVL.

This clone showed up just once. V is TRBV2 and J is TRBJ2-5; D remains ambiguous. This CDR3 spans 12 amino acids. CDR1 is SNHLY and CDR2 is FYNNEI in the germline V gene. Deletions cut 6 bases from V and 3 bases from J, with 8 bases between. The CDR3 spells CASSHDEETQYF. As DNA, the CDR3 is TGTGCCAGCAGCCATGATGAAGAGACCCAGTACTTC.

The gene calls are TRBV27 and TRBJ1-5; TRBD1 is a possible D gene (5 bases). The CDR3 sequence is 16 residues long. Per germline, CDR1 MNHEY and CDR2 SMNVEV (reference sequence). V shed 3 bases and J shed 0 bases, with 12 bases lying between them. CDR3 sequence reads: CASSFEGTPSNQPQHF. Written as DNA, the CDR3 is TGTGCCAGCAGTTTTGAGGGGACCCCTAGCAATCAGCCCCAGCATTTT.

In its sample, this clone was seen once. This chain joins TRBV27 and TRBJ2-3; 10 nucleotides agree with TRBD2. The CDR3 consists of 18 residues. Looked up from germline, CDR1 is MNHEY and CDR2 is SMNVEV (reference sequence). V was clipped by 4 bases and J by 3 bases; unmatched bases: 13. This CDR3 reads CASSSEGPLAGVTDTQYF. Written as DNA, the CDR3 is TGTGCCAGCAGTTCCGAGGGCCCCCTAGCGGGGGTGACAGATACGCAGTATTTT.

The V gene is TRBV27, the J gene TRBJ2-5; either TRBD1 or TRBD2 may supply D (5 bases each). V was clipped by 7 bases and J by 5 bases, with 20 bases between them. The CDR3 runs to 15 residues. Germline V CDR1 and CDR2: MNHEY, SMNVEV (reference sequence). CDR3 bases: TGTGCCAGCAAAAAAGTGGGAGAGGGGTGGGAGACCCAGTACTTC. Translated: CASKKVGEGWETQYF.

The chain combines TRBV11-2 with TRBJ2-5; no definite D call. V lost 1 base and J lost 1, with 1 base in between. The CDR3 extends over 12 amino acids. Per germline, CDR1 SGHAT and CDR2 FQNNGV. The CDR3 sequence: CASSLVQETQYF. The CDR3 coding sequence is TGTGCCAGCAGCTTAGTCCAAGAGACCCAGTACTTC.

This clone was counted once. This sequence joins TRBV27 and TRBJ2-1; D call uncertain. V was cut by 4 bases and J by 0 bases, with 7 bases left in between. CDR3 size: 14 residues. The germline V gene encodes CDR1 MNHEY and CDR2 SMNVEV (reference sequence). Written as DNA, the CDR3 is TGTGCCAGCAGTTCAGCTGACTCCTACAATGAGCAGTTCTTC. It encodes CASSSADSYNEQFF.

The chain carries TRBV9 and TRBJ2-3; 9 nucleotides line up with TRBD2. Germline trimming cut 0 bases from V and 7 bases from J; bases unmatched to any gene: 12. This CDR3 is built from 17 residues. The V gene's germline CDR1 is SGDLS and CDR2 YYNGEE. CDR3 DNA: TGTGCCAGCAGCGTAGGGTCCCAGCGGGGGGCCCACTATACGCAGTATTTT. It codes for CASSVGSQRGAHYTQYF.

The chain has TRBV11-2 and TRBJ1-1, with D maybe TRBD1 (6 bases). From germline, CDR1 is SGHAT and CDR2 FQNNGV. The CDR3 spans 15 residues. V lost 2 bases to trimming and J lost 2 bases, with 12 bases between them. CDR3 bases: TGTGCCAGCAGCTTATGGGGGGCGGTTAACACTGAAGCTTTCTTT. As protein: CASSLWGAVNTEAFF.